Shown below are 24 T cell receptor beta chains from a single sample sequenced in a study of T-cell reconstitution after alpha-beta-depleted transplantation in children. Unique molecular identifiers tagged the TCRbeta library. TCRdb recomputed calls from the PCR reads with MiXCR, one row per CDR3 protein. The table has around 300,000 distinct CDR3 sequences, roughly 10% seen once. This specimen was peripheral blood, taken 180 days after TCRalphabeta/CD19-depleted stem cell transplant. All receptors come from a male patient under 10 years old who had a stem cell transplant for chronic granulomatous disease, so the T cells may come from the graft donor.

This clonotype was counted at least ten times. The CDR3 DNA reads TGTGCCAGCAGCACCCTCTCCTACGAGCAGTACTTC. It codes for CASSTLSYEQYF. The chain carries TRBV7-2 and TRBJ2-7; D remains unclear. CDR3 length equals 12 residues. The germline V and J ends were trimmed by 5 bases and 0 bases, with 5 bases remaining between them. The germline gives CDR1 SGHTA, CDR2 FQGNSA.

This clonotype was recorded at least ten times. V is TRBV3-1 and J is TRBJ1-2, with D possibly TRBD1 on 5 matching bases. V lost 1 base to trimming and J lost 7 bases, with 19 bases between them. The germline CDR1 and CDR2 sequences are LGHDT and YNNKEL (reference sequence). There are 16 residues in the CDR3. The CDR3 DNA is TGTGCCAGCAGCCAAGGGGGGACGCAGACCTCTAGTGGCTACACCTTC. It yields the protein CASSQGGTQTSSGYTF.

This clonotype was seen at least ten times. The rearrangement joins TRBV7-2 to TRBJ1-5, with TRBD1 matching over 9 bases. V lost 4 bases, J lost 9 bases, and 7 bases stayed unmatched. Per germline, CDR1 SGHTA and CDR2 FQGNSA. This CDR3 is built from 14 residues. The CDR3 protein is CASSYPGQGRPQHF. The CDR3 DNA is TGTGCCAGCAGCTATCCGGGACAGGGACGGCCCCAGCATTTT.

This clonotype came up many times. The junction does not match germline at one end; this may be a read error. The chain is built from TRBV12-3 or TRBV12-4 and TRBJ2-7; perhaps TRBD1 as D (6 bases). This CDR3 is 12 amino acids long. The CDR3 protein is CASSLTGGEQYF. In DNA, the CDR3 is TGCGCCAGCAGCTTGACAGGCGGAGAGCAGTACTTC.

This clonotype was picked up many times. The CDR3 bases are TGTGCCAGCAGCTTTTGGCCCCTTGGGGACGGGAAAGAGACCCAGTACTTC. This translates into CASSFWPLGDGKETQYF. The gene calls are TRBV7-9 and TRBJ2-5; D may correspond to TRBD1 or TRBD2 (5 bases each). The V end lost 3 bases, the J end lost 3 bases, and 20 bases lay between the germline ends. The CDR3 is made up of 17 amino acids. The germline CDR1 and CDR2 sequences are SEHNR and FQNEAQ (reference sequence). Supplemented by reference TRBV7-9 and TRBJ2-5, the full variable domain reads DTGVSQNPRHKITKRGQNVTFRCDPISEHNRLYWYRQTLGQGPEFLTYFQNEAQLEKSRLLSDRFSAERPKGSFSTLEIQRTEQGDSAMYLCASSFWPLGDGKETQYFGPGTRLLVL.

This clonotype was seen many times. The V call is TRBV6-6, the J call TRBJ1-2; D remains unclear. Germline lookup yields CDR1 MNHNY and CDR2 SVGAGI (reference sequence). CDR3 length: 11 residues. Trimming stripped 5 bases from V and 8 bases from J, with 9 bases between. The CDR3 is CASSAGWGYTF. The CDR3 nucleotides read TGTGCCAGCAGTGCCGGGTGGGGCTACACCTTC.

There are many counts of this clonotype. V usage is TRBV7-2 and J usage is TRBJ2-5, with D possibly matching TRBD2 (5 bases). Germline lookup yields CDR1 SGHTA and CDR2 FQGNSA. This CDR3 comprises 15 residues. V lost 0 bases to trimming and J lost 5 bases, with 13 bases between them. The CDR3 nucleotides are TGTGCCAGCAGCTTAGCGCTTCTAGCCGGGGAGACCCAGTACTTC. Amino acid sequence: CASSLALLAGETQYF. The full variable domain, its missing parts supplied by reference TRBV7-2 and TRBJ2-5, is GAGVSQSPSNKVTEKGKDVELRCDPISGHTALYWYRQSLGQGLEFLIYFQGNSAPDKSGLPSDRFSAERTGGSVSTLTIQRTQQEDSAVYLCASSLALLAGETQYFGPGTRLLVL.

This clonotype was detected ten times or more. In DNA form, the CDR3 reads TGTGCCAGCAGCTTGAATCCTTCAAAGTACAATGAGCAGTTCTTC. Its translation is CASSLNPSKYNEQFF. This chain joins TRBV5-6 and TRBJ2-1; D unresolved. Between the trimmed V and J ends, which lost 1 base and 4 bases, there was a span of 12 bases. CDR3 length equals 15 residues. Germline loops: CDR1 SGHDT, CDR2 YYEEEE.

This clonotype was counted many times. V usage is TRBV29-1 and J usage is TRBJ1-2; possibly TRBD1 for D (6 bases). The CDR3 spans 13 residues. From germline, CDR1 is SQVTM and CDR2 ANQGSEA. V lost 4 bases and J lost 1, with 10 bases in between. DNA of the CDR3: TGCAGCGTTGTCACAGGGAATAACTATGGCTACACCTTC. Protein product: CSVVTGNNYGYTF.

This clonotype was recorded many times. The chain recombines TRBV29-1 with TRBJ2-7, with D maybe TRBD1 (6 bases). V dropped 3 bases and J dropped 6 bases, with 18 bases sitting between them. This CDR3 comprises 14 residues. In germline, CDR1 is SQVTM, CDR2 ANQGSEA. The CDR3 DNA sequence: TGCAGCGTTGACAGCCGGGACACCCTCGTCGAGCAGTACTTC. Translating it yields CSVDSRDTLVEQYF.

This clonotype was seen ten or more times. This chain uses TRBV12-3 or TRBV12-4 with TRBJ2-1, with 8 nucleotides matching TRBD2. The CDR3 loop spans 13 amino acids. After removal of 2 bases from V and 14 bases from J, the junction contained 8 bases not matched to a gene. CDR3 region: CASSLQLAARKFF. CDR3 bases: TGTGCCAGCAGTTTACAACTAGCGGCGAGAAAGTTCTTC.

This clonotype occurred many times. V is TRBV28 and J is TRBJ2-1; D tentatively reads TRBD1 or TRBD2 (5 bases each). V lost 6 bases and J lost 8, with 20 bases in between. In germline, CDR1 is MDHEN, CDR2 SYDVKM. The CDR3 spans 15 residues. For the CDR3, the DNA is TGTGCCAGCAGCCGACTCCGGGACCTCGAAGATGAGCAGTTCTTC. It translates to CASSRLRDLEDEQFF.

This clonotype came up many times. The gene calls are TRBV7-2 and TRBJ2-5; no reliable D call. This CDR3 comprises 14 residues. Deletions cut 2 bases from V and 2 bases from J, with 9 bases between. Germline CDR1 reads SGHTA; CDR2 reads FQGNSA. The chain's CDR3 is CASSLFGFQETQYF. CDR3 DNA sequence: TGTGCCAGCAGCTTATTCGGGTTTCAAGAGACCCAGTACTTC. Supplemented by reference TRBV7-2 and TRBJ2-5, the full variable domain reads GAGVSQSPSNKVTEKGKDVELRCDPISGHTALYWYRQSLGQGLEFLIYFQGNSAPDKSGLPSDRFSAERTGGSVSTLTIQRTQQEDSAVYLCASSLFGFQETQYFGPGTRLLVL.

This clonotype was seen once. A much larger clone lies one base from this, so it may be a read error. The chain has TRBV28 and TRBJ2-7; TRBD1 aligns across 7 bases. V shed 8 bases, J shed 0 bases, and the junction held 7 bases outside the gene matches. Germline assignment: CDR1 MDHEN and CDR2 SYDVKM. CDR3 size: 14 residues. The CDR3 bases are TGTGCCAGCGGCTCGGGACAGTTCTCCTACGAGCAGTACTTC. Translation: CASGSGQFSYEQYF. The whole variable domain, remainder taken from reference TRBV28 and TRBJ2-7, is DVKVTQSSRYLVKRTGEKVFLECVQDMDHENMFWYRQDPGLGLRLIYFSYDVKMKEKGDIPEGYSVSREKKERFSLILESASTNQTSMYLCASGSGQFSYEQYFGPGTRLTVT.

The chain employs TRBV27 and TRBJ2-7; 8 bases fit TRBD2. CDR1 and CDR2 from the germline V gene are MNHEY and SMNVEV (reference sequence). V shed 4 bases and J 2 bases; nucleotides not matched to a gene: 4. The CDR3 length is 14 residues. CDR3 nucleotide sequence: TGTGCCAGCAGTTCTAGCGGGCGAGCCTACGAGCAGTACTTC. The encoded protein is CASSSSGRAYEQYF.

This clonotype was counted many times. The chain links TRBV7-2 to TRBJ2-1; D remains unclear. The CDR3 length is 13 residues. Germline loops: CDR1 SGHTA, CDR2 FQGNSA. Trimming removed 8 bases from V and 2 bases from J, with 10 bases in between. The CDR3 is CASVWGTYNEQFF. The CDR3 DNA is TGTGCCAGCGTATGGGGAACCTACAATGAGCAGTTCTTC. Complete variable domain (other parts from reference TRBV7-2 and TRBJ2-1): GAGVSQSPSNKVTEKGKDVELRCDPISGHTALYWYRQSLGQGLEFLIYFQGNSAPDKSGLPSDRFSAERTGGSVSTLTIQRTQQEDSAVYLCASVWGTYNEQFFGPGTRLTVL.

This clonotype was counted many times. The chain is built from TRBV29-1 and TRBJ2-3; D is ambiguous. The V and J ends lost 1 base and 5 bases respectively, with 10 bases between them. The CDR3 runs to 13 residues. Germline-derived CDR1 and CDR2 are SQVTM and ANQGSEA. CDR3 bases: TGCAGCGTTGAAGCCCTCACCTTAGATACGCAGTATTTT. Translation: CSVEALTLDTQYF.

The table lists this clonotype with many counts. The rearrangement links TRBV6-1 to TRBJ2-4; D may correspond to TRBD1 or TRBD2 (6 bases each). V was clipped by 2 bases and J by 0 bases, with 14 bases between them. Per germline, CDR1 MNHNS and CDR2 SASEGT. The CDR3 contains 17 residues. CDR3 loop: CASSEIWGAVAKNIQYF. The CDR3 coding sequence is TGTGCCAGCAGTGAAATATGGGGGGCAGTAGCCAAAAACATTCAGTACTTC.

This clonotype was seen repeatedly, ten times or more. The chain is built from TRBV28 and TRBJ2-6; D call uncertain. CDR1 is MDHEN and CDR2 is SYDVKM in the germline V gene. This CDR3 is 15 amino acids long. The CDR3 here is CATQDSSSGANVLTF. The CDR3 DNA reads TGTGCTACCCAAGACTCGAGCTCTGGGGCCAACGTCCTGACTTTC.

Worth noting for this clonotype: A much larger clone lies one base from this, so it may be a read error. V is TRBV5-6 and J is TRBJ1-2, with no clear D. The V end was cut by 10 bases, the J end by 4 bases, with 23 bases between. Germline V gene lookup returns CDR1 SGHDT and CDR2 YYEEEE. The CDR3 has 15 amino acids. CDR3 sequence (DNA): TGTGCCGGCTTTAGGGAAGGAACCCTCGGCTATGGCTACACCTTC. Encoded protein: CAGFREGTLGYGYTF. Full variable domain (outside the CDR3, taken from reference TRBV5-6 and TRBJ1-2): DAGVTQSPTHLIKTRGQQVTLRCSPKSGHDTVSWYQQALGQGPQFIFQYYEEEERQRGNFPDRFSGHQFPNYSSELNVNALLLGDSALYLCAGFREGTLGYGYTFGSGTRLTVV.

Details on this clonotype: A read error may be the cause here, since a much bigger clone is one base away. The genes are TRBV12-3 or TRBV12-4 and TRBJ1-5, with D maybe TRBD1 (5 bases). This CDR3 is built from 13 residues. V was clipped by 3 bases and J by 7 bases, with 10 bases between them. In nucleotides, the CDR3 is TGTGCCAGCAGTTTGGCGGGGCTCCAGCCCCAGCATTTT. Protein sequence: CASSLAGLQPQHF.

This clonotype has ten or more counts. This chain connects TRBV19 to TRBJ2-1; no clear D. Trimming removed 1 base from V and 8 bases from J, with 9 bases in between. CDR3 length equals 13 residues. Germline assignment: CDR1 LNHDA and CDR2 SQIVND (reference sequence). CDR3 coding DNA: TGTGCCAGTAGTATAGCAACTAAGGATGAGCAGTTCTTC. Encoded protein: CASSIATKDEQFF.

This clonotype was observed at least ten times. V is TRBV29-1 and J is TRBJ1-1; D is unresolved. The CDR3 is made up of 14 amino acids. The germline gives CDR1 SQVTM, CDR2 ANQGSEA. Deletions cut 3 bases from V and 5 bases from J, with 16 bases between. In nucleotides, the CDR3 is TGCAGCGTTGATTCGGGAGTCCCGGAAACTGAAGCTTTCTTT. Protein: CSVDSGVPETEAFF.

The table lists this clonotype with many counts. The genes are TRBV5-6 and TRBJ1-1; tentatively, D is TRBD1 (5 bases). Germline CDR1 SGHDT, CDR2 YYEEEE. Deletions cut 0 bases from V and 7 bases from J, with 16 bases between. The CDR3 extends over 15 amino acids. For the CDR3, the DNA is TGTGCCAGCAGCTTGGATTCTATTCCGGGACGTGAAGCTTTCTTT. Its protein product is CASSLDSIPGREAFF. Filled out from reference TRBV5-6 and TRBJ1-1, the complete variable domain reads DAGVTQSPTHLIKTRGQQVTLRCSPKSGHDTVSWYQQALGQGPQFIFQYYEEEERQRGNFPDRFSGHQFPNYSSELNVNALLLGDSALYLCASSLDSIPGREAFFGQGTRLTVV.